A single sample is the source of the 12 T cell receptor beta chains below, sequenced in a study of CD8+CD57+ T cells in acquired aplastic anemia. Patients who underwent sequencing had shown CD8+CD57+ cell expansion by flow cytometry. Profiling of TCR beta VDJ combinations and CDR3 sequences used genomic DNA as template. MiXCR, applied by TCRdb to the reads, yields one record per CDR3 protein. Here the sample spans under 350,000 distinct CDR3 sequences, approximately 58% being singletons. Source material: sorted CD4+, CD8+, or CD8+CD57+ T cells (not recorded which) from PBMCs. The receptors derive from a human donor with aplastic anemia.

The chain employs TRBV3-1 and TRBJ2-5; D gene unclear. Trimming pared 1 base from V and 1 base from J, leaving 10 bases between. Germline V gene data show CDR1 as LGHDT and CDR2 as YNNKEL (reference sequence). This CDR3 comprises 15 residues. The CDR3 DNA is TGTGCCAGCAGCCAAGTTTGGGGTCCCCAAGAGACCCAGTACTTC. It is translated as CASSQVWGPQETQYF.

A few counts support this clonotype. The V and J genes are TRBV18 and TRBJ2-2; D possibly corresponds to TRBD1 (5 bases). Per the germline V gene, CDR1 is KGHSH and CDR2 is LQKENI. V lost 4 bases, J lost 6 bases, and 9 bases lay in between. The CDR3 length is 13 residues. In DNA, the CDR3 is TGTGCCAGCTCACGCCAGGGATCCGGGGAGCTGTTTTTT. It is translated as CASSRQGSGELFF.

This clonotype was seen only a few times. This chain connects TRBV15 to TRBJ2-7, with D uncertain. Trimming took off 1 base at V and 6 bases at J, with 7 bases between the two ends. The germline V gene has CDR1 LNHNV and CDR2 YYDKDF (reference sequence). This CDR3 has 12 amino acids. CDR3 nucleotides: TGTGCCACCAGCAGAGGTGGGGTCGAGCAGTACTTC. It specifies CATSRGGVEQYF.

This clonotype was observed a handful of times. V and J are TRBV6-5 and TRBJ1-2; 9 nucleotides agree with TRBD1. V lost 6 bases, J lost 7 bases, and 6 bases stayed unmatched. This CDR3 comprises 13 residues. The germline V gene has CDR1 MNHEY and CDR2 SVGAGI. As DNA, the CDR3 is TGTGCCAGCAGCTTGGGACAGGGCCGTGGCTACACCTTC. Protein sequence: CASSLGQGRGYTF.

The V gene is TRBV12-3 or TRBV12-4, the J gene TRBJ2-6; tentative D call: TRBD1 (6 bases). The CDR3 is made up of 17 amino acids. V was trimmed by 6 bases and J by 0 bases, leaving 15 bases between them. The CDR3: CASSHSGQPSGANVLTF. The CDR3 DNA reads TGTGCCAGCAGCCATTCGGGACAACCCTCTGGGGCCAACGTCCTGACTTTC.

This chain uses TRBV7-3 with TRBJ2-1, with a tentative D call TRBD1 (5 bases). The V and J ends lost 8 bases and 0 bases respectively, with 14 bases between them. This CDR3 has 15 residues. From germline, CDR1 is SGHTA and CDR2 FQGTGA. This CDR3 is CASGTDRGSYNEQFF. The CDR3 coding sequence is TGTGCCAGCGGCACGGATAGGGGCTCCTACAATGAGCAGTTCTTC. Full variable domain (remainder filled in from reference TRBV7-3 and TRBJ2-1): GAGVSQTPSNKVTEKGKYVELRCDPISGHTALYWYRQSLGQGPEFLIYFQGTGAADDSGLPNDRFFAVRPEGSVSTLKIQRTERGDSAVYLCASGTDRGSYNEQFFGPGTRLTVL.

This clonotype was detected ten times or more. J is TRBJ2-5 and V is TRBV20-1; no clear D gene. Trimming left V 6 bases short and J 5 bases short, with 16 bases between. The CDR3 is 13 residues long. Germline-derived CDR1 and CDR2 are DFQATT and SNEGSKA (reference sequence). Written as DNA, the CDR3 is TGCAGTGCCAAAGGTCCAGGCTCCGAGACCCAGTACTTC. Translated: CSAKGPGSETQYF.

V is TRBV7-3 and J is TRBJ1-1, with D unresolved. Looked up from germline, CDR1 is SGHTA and CDR2 is FQGTGA. V was cut by 5 bases and J by 1 base, with 11 bases left in between. The CDR3 consists of 14 residues. CDR3 sequence: CASSLGVGNTEAFF. CDR3 nucleotide sequence: TGTGCCAGCAGCCTGGGAGTAGGGAACACTGAAGCTTTCTTT.

The rearrangement uses TRBV4-2 and TRBJ1-3; D gene unclear. Trimming removed 1 base at V and 0 bases at J, with 7 bases between. Per the germline V gene, CDR1 is LGHNA and CDR2 is YNFKEQ. The CDR3 extends over 15 amino acids. The CDR3 DNA sequence: TGTGCCAGCAGCCAAGGGGCTAGCTCTGGAAACACCATATATTTT. Protein product: CASSQGASSGNTIYF.

This clonotype showed up many times. The gene calls are TRBV5-1 and TRBJ1-2; TRBD1 aligns across 7 bases. This CDR3 has 16 amino acids. With V trimmed by 7 bases and J by 0 bases, 12 bases remained unmatched. Germline assignment: CDR1 SGHRS and CDR2 YFSETQ. CDR3 in amino acids: CASSAEQGMANYGYTF. CDR3 DNA sequence: TGCGCCAGCTCTGCCGAACAGGGGATGGCTAACTATGGCTACACCTTC.

This chain joins TRBV4-1 and TRBJ1-5; D might be TRBD1 (5 bases). Germline CDR1 and CDR2: MGHRA and YSYEKL. V lost 1 base and J lost 2, with 15 bases in between. The length of the CDR3 is 17 residues. The CDR3 here is CASSQASGRGGNQPQHF. The CDR3 coding sequence is TGCGCCAGCAGCCAAGCCTCAGGGCGGGGTGGCAATCAGCCCCAGCATTTT.

This clonotype has at least ten counts. The gene calls are TRBV15 and TRBJ2-7; D is ambiguous. CDR1 and CDR2 from the germline V gene are LNHNV and YYDKDF (reference sequence). The CDR3 has 13 residues. Deletions cut 3 bases from V and 7 bases from J, with 13 bases between. For the CDR3, the DNA is TGTGCCACCAGCAGCCGCAATTCCAAGGAGCAGTACTTC. Amino acid sequence: CATSSRNSKEQYF.